Presented here are 31 T cell receptor beta chains from one specimen sequenced in a study of identifying expanded T cells in peripheral blood. Clones were sequenced by immunoSEQ multiplex PCR, and TCRdb holds only the in-frame ones, with some missing. Of about 130,000 clones listed, 70% to 90% are singletons. The sample was blood. Receptors originate from a person between 18 and 75 years old in good health.

The V gene is TRBV30, the J gene TRBJ1-1; D possibly corresponds to TRBD1 (5 bases). CDR3 length equals 13 residues. Trimming left V 6 bases short and J 8 bases short, with 19 bases between. Germline loops: CDR1 GTSNPN, CDR2 SVGIG (reference sequence). The CDR3, as DNA: TGTGCCTGCTTACTAGGTGCTGGGGGAGAAGCTTTCTTT. Amino acid sequence: CACLLGAGGEAFF.

The chain joins TRBV6-1 to TRBJ2-3; D uncertain. Germline V gene sequence: CDR1 MNHNS, CDR2 SASEGT. V was cut by 3 bases and J by 2 bases, with 3 bases left in between. The CDR3 has 12 amino acids. CDR3 nucleotide sequence: TGTGCCAGCAGTGACGCCACAGATACGCAGTATTTT. Protein product: CASSDATDTQYF.

J is TRBJ2-3 and V is TRBV7-2, with 7 bases fitting TRBD2. Germline assignment: CDR1 SGHTA and CDR2 FQGNSA. The V and J ends lost 5 bases and 1 base, in that order; junction bases with no gene match: 9. This CDR3 has 16 amino acids. CDR3 bases: TGTGCCAGCAGCCCAGAGCGGGCGGGGGGCACAGATACGCAGTATTTT. It translates to CASSPERAGGTDTQYF.

The CDR3 DNA reads as TGTGCCACCAGGAACCGGGACAGGGGGGCTTCAGATACGCAGTATTTT. Translated, it gives CATRNRDRGASDTQYF. The chain combines TRBV15 with TRBJ2-3, with 11 nucleotides matching TRBD1. CDR1 is LNHNV and CDR2 is YYDKDF in the germline V gene (reference sequence). The CDR3 consists of 16 residues. The J segment lost 4 bases and the V segment lost 6 bases, leaving 9 bases of the junction unmatched. The whole variable domain, filled in from reference TRBV15 and TRBJ2-3, reads DAMVIQNPRYQVTQFGKPVTLSCSQTLNHNVMYWYQQKSSQAPKLLFHYYDKDFNNEADTPDNFQSRRPNTSFCFLDIRSPGLGDTAMYLCATRNRDRGASDTQYFGPGTRLTVL.

The V and J genes are TRBV4-3 and TRBJ2-4, with unresolved D. CDR3 length: 15 residues. Per germline, CDR1 LGHNA and CDR2 YSLEER. Trimming removed 0 bases from V and 6 bases from J, with 12 bases in between. The chain's CDR3 is CASSQEGPLGNIQYF. The CDR3 DNA reads as TGCGCCAGCAGCCAAGAGGGCCCCTTGGGAAACATTCAGTACTTC.

The V gene is TRBV9, the J gene TRBJ1-5, with 7 bases aligning to TRBD1. The length of the CDR3 is 16 residues. CDR1 and CDR2 from the germline V gene are SGDLS and YYNGEE. The J segment lost 3 bases and the V segment lost 3 bases, leaving 9 bases of the junction unmatched. For the CDR3, the DNA is TGTGCCAGCAGCGCGGGGGTAGGGGGCCCCAATCAGCCCCAGCATTTT. It encodes CASSAGVGGPNQPQHF. The whole variable domain, filled in from reference TRBV9 and TRBJ1-5, reads DSGVTQTPKHLITATGQRVTLRCSPRSGDLSVYWYQQSLDQGLQFLIQYYNGEERAKGNILERFSAQQFPDLHSELNLSSLELGDSALYFCASSAGVGGPNQPQHFGDGTRLSIL.

The rearrangement links TRBV11-2 to TRBJ2-3, with D possibly matching TRBD2 (5 bases). Germline V gene lookup returns CDR1 SGHAT and CDR2 FQNNGV. The CDR3 runs to 14 residues. The V and J ends lost 3 bases and 4 bases respectively, with 11 bases between them. DNA for the CDR3: TGTGCCAGCAGCTTGATAGGCGGGTCAGATACGCAGTATTTT. It yields the protein CASSLIGGSDTQYF.

The V call is TRBV29-1, the J call TRBJ2-3, with TRBD2 identical over 9 bases. J was trimmed by 4 bases and V by 6 bases; bases with no gene match: 11. Per germline, CDR1 SQVTM and CDR2 ANQGSEA. The CDR3 totals 15 residues. CDR3 DNA: TGCAGCGTCGAATCACTAGCGGGTGGGGCAGATACGCAGTATTTT. This gives the protein CSVESLAGGADTQYF.

The CDR3 region has the DNA TGTGCCAGCAACCGACAGATCATGGGCGGGGAGCTGTTTTTT. This translates into CASNRQIMGGELFF. V usage is TRBV6-6 and J usage is TRBJ2-2; D might be TRBD1 (5 bases). The germline V gene has CDR1 MNHNY and CDR2 SVGAGI (reference sequence). The CDR3 length is 14 residues. V dropped 7 bases and J dropped 7 bases, with 16 bases sitting between them.

The rearrangement uses TRBV19 and TRBJ2-5; D is perhaps TRBD1 or TRBD2 (5 bases each). CDR1 is LNHDA and CDR2 is SQIVND in the germline V gene (reference sequence). The CDR3 runs 15 residues. V lost 1 base to trimming and J lost 5 bases, with 14 bases between them. Here the CDR3 reads CASSIGGAAPETQYF. For the CDR3, the DNA is TGTGCCAGTAGTATAGGAGGGGCCGCCCCTGAGACCCAGTACTTC.

V gene TRBV5-6 combines with J gene TRBJ2-7; TRBD1 aligns across 9 bases. Trimming at V came to 3 bases and at J to 2 bases, leaving 12 bases not matched to a gene. Germline V gene data show CDR1 as SGHDT and CDR2 as YYEEEE. The CDR3 has 17 amino acids. The CDR3, as DNA: TGTGCCAGCAGCTCGGGGCTGGGGACAGGGAGCCCCTACGAGCAGTACTTC. As protein: CASSSGLGTGSPYEQYF.

The chain is built from TRBV30 and TRBJ2-3, with D tentatively TRBD1 (6 bases). Germline CDR1 GTSNPN, CDR2 SVGIG (reference sequence). Trimming left V 8 bases short and J 2 bases short, with 14 bases between. This CDR3 region has 13 residues. The CDR3 reads CAQGQGLTDTQYF. Written as DNA, the CDR3 is TGTGCCCAGGGGCAGGGTCTCACAGATACGCAGTATTTT.

This chain uses TRBV5-6 with TRBJ1-1; TRBD1 matches 8 bases. The trim removed 0 bases at V and 4 bases at J, leaving 5 bases unmatched. The CDR3 extends over 15 amino acids. Germline assignment: CDR1 SGHDT and CDR2 YYEEEE. The CDR3 coding sequence is TGTGCCAGCAGCTTGGTAGACAGGGGAAGCACTGAAGCTTTCTTT. Amino acid sequence: CASSLVDRGSTEAFF.

This sequence joins TRBV5-1 and TRBJ1-1, with D tentatively TRBD1 (5 bases). Germline assignment: CDR1 SGHRS and CDR2 YFSETQ. The V end was cut by 0 bases, the J end by 5 bases, with 11 bases between. This CDR3 has 14 amino acids. The CDR3 coding sequence is TGCGCCAGCAGCTTGGAATCAGGGCAGACTGAAGCTTTCTTT. It yields the protein CASSLESGQTEAFF.

Note on this clone: At the DNA level, this CDR3 is encoded by other sequences in the same sample as well. This chain joins TRBV29-1 and TRBJ1-3; unclear D gene. Trimming took off 4 bases at V and 1 base at J, with 2 bases between the two ends. Germline V gene data show CDR1 as SQVTM and CDR2 as ANQGSEA. This CDR3 spans 11 amino acids. DNA of the CDR3: TGCAGCGTTGTGTCTGGAAACACCATATATTTT. Its translation is CSVVSGNTIYF.

The chain couples TRBV14 to TRBJ2-3; D is unclear. Germline CDR1 and CDR2: SGHDN and FVKESK. This CDR3 has 13 residues. V lost 4 bases to trimming and J lost 4 bases, with 9 bases between them. CDR3 protein: CASSLSRADTQYF. DNA for the CDR3: TGTGCCAGCAGCCTCAGTAGGGCAGATACGCAGTATTTT.

This rearrangement joins TRBV6-5 to TRBJ1-1; 7 nucleotides align to TRBD1. The CDR3 sequence is 14 residues long. Germline CDR1 MNHEY, CDR2 SVGAGI. The trim removed 6 bases at V and 3 bases at J, leaving 7 bases unmatched. CDR3 region: CASSYRTGDTEAFF. In DNA form, the CDR3 reads TGTGCCAGCAGCTACCGAACAGGGGACACTGAAGCTTTCTTT.

CDR3 DNA: TGTGCCAGCAACCCCCCGGACAGAGCCTATGGCTACACCTTC. Its translation: CASNPPDRAYGYTF. The V and J genes are TRBV28 and TRBJ1-2; D is possibly TRBD1 (6 bases). Trimming pared 7 bases from V and 4 bases from J, leaving 16 bases between. The CDR3 is 14 residues long. CDR1 and CDR2 from the germline V gene are MDHEN and SYDVKM.

This clone was seen a handful of times. At one end the junction does not follow the germline gene, possibly because of a read error. The rearrangement links TRBV18 to TRBJ1-4; D unresolved. The germline gives CDR1 KGHSH, CDR2 LQKENI. The CDR3 sequence is 10 residues long. DNA of the CDR3: TGTGCCAGCTCACCACGAGATTCTCATTTT. Its translation: CASSPRDSHF.

The CDR3 nucleotides read TGTGCCAGCACCCTGGGGGGGGGCCTAGGTACGCAGTATTTT. Its protein product is CASTLGGGLGTQYF. The J gene is TRBJ2-3, the V gene TRBV5-5, with D perhaps matching TRBD2 (7 bases). V lost 6 bases, J lost 8 bases, and 19 bases lay in between. Germline values: CDR1 SGHKS, CDR2 YYEKEE (reference sequence). This CDR3 spans 14 amino acids.

This chain joins TRBV7-3 and TRBJ2-3; 9 positions agree with TRBD2. After removal of 5 bases from V and 5 bases from J, the junction contained 14 bases not matched to a gene. Germline CDR1 and CDR2: SGHTA and FQGTGA. The CDR3 has 17 amino acids. This chain's CDR3 is CASSPVPSSGARDTQYF. DNA of the CDR3: TGTGCCAGCAGCCCGGTTCCCTCTAGCGGGGCCAGAGATACGCAGTATTTT.

The chain combines TRBV5-1 with TRBJ2-5; tentatively, D is TRBD1 (6 bases). V shed 0 bases and J shed 3 bases, with 9 bases lying between them. Germline loops: CDR1 SGHRS, CDR2 YFSETQ. The CDR3 runs to 14 residues. The CDR3, as DNA: TGCGCCAGCAGCTTGGTGCCAGGGGAAGAGACCCAGTACTTC. It is translated as CASSLVPGEETQYF.

Only one count was recorded for this clone. The rearrangement joins TRBV4-1 to TRBJ2-7; either TRBD1 or TRBD2 may fit D (6 bases each). This CDR3 region has 13 residues. CDR1 and CDR2 from the germline V gene are MGHRA and YSYEKL. Trimming took 1 base from V and 7 from J, leaving 11 bases between them. The CDR3 bases are TGCGCCAGCAGCCAAGTGGGGGGCGGGGAGCAGTACTTC. It yields the protein CASSQVGGGEQYF.

The J gene is TRBJ2-5, the V gene TRBV7-7; D is possibly TRBD1 (6 bases). The germline V and J ends were trimmed by 5 bases and 4 bases, with 14 bases remaining between them. Germline CDR1 SSHAT, CDR2 FNYEAQ (reference sequence). The CDR3 is 14 residues long. CDR3 DNA sequence: TGTGCCAGCAGCCCTGGAGCAGGGGTAGAGACCCAGTACTTC. The encoded protein is CASSPGAGVETQYF.

This rearrangement joins TRBV5-1 to TRBJ2-2; no reliable D call. Trimming removed 0 bases from V and 1 base from J, with 7 bases in between. This CDR3 comprises 15 residues. Germline-derived CDR1 and CDR2 are SGHRS and YFSETQ. The DNA for the CDR3 is TGCGCCAGCAGCTTGGGGGTAGTGAACACCGGGGAGCTGTTTTTT. As protein: CASSLGVVNTGELFF.

V is TRBV6-5 and J is TRBJ2-7, with D maybe TRBD2 (5 bases). CDR1 is MNHEY, CDR2 SVGAGI, per germline. Trimming cost V 6 bases and J 5 bases, with 20 bases left between them. This CDR3 is built from 15 residues. The CDR3 loop reads CASSRAGGRIHEQYF. CDR3 bases: TGTGCCAGCAGCCGTGCGGGTGGAAGGATCCACGAGCAGTACTTC.

Only one count was recorded for this clone. This chain connects TRBV4-1 to TRBJ2-7, with TRBD1 matching 9 bases. V lost 3 bases and J lost 3; bases outside the gene matches: 15. The length of the CDR3 is 18 residues. CDR1 MGHRA and CDR2 YSYEKL come from the germline V gene. The CDR3 DNA follows: TGCGCCAGCAGCCAGCAGTCGGGGACAGGGACCAAGAGCTACGAGCAGTACTTC. Its protein is CASSQQSGTGTKSYEQYF.

The V gene is TRBV5-1, the J gene TRBJ2-6, with 7 bases aligning to TRBD1. CDR3 length: 17 residues. J was trimmed by 0 bases and V by 0 bases; bases with no gene match: 3. CDR1 is SGHRS, CDR2 YFSETQ, per germline. The CDR3 here is CASSLAGQSSGANVLTF. The CDR3 DNA reads TGCGCCAGCAGCTTGGCGGGACAGAGCTCTGGGGCCAACGTCCTGACTTTC.

The chain carries TRBV9 and TRBJ2-2; 8 bases are a match to TRBD2. The CDR3 spans 16 residues. CDR1 SGDLS and CDR2 YYNGEE come from the germline V gene. V trimming: 1 base; J trimming: 6 bases; junction bases outside the gene matches: 8. The CDR3 spells CASSVSATGGAGELFF. CDR3 coding DNA: TGTGCCAGCAGCGTATCCGCTACGGGAGGGGCCGGGGAGCTGTTTTTT.

The chain recombines TRBV9 with TRBJ2-7; no clear D gene. V gave up 2 bases and J gave up 5 bases, with 8 bases separating them. CDR1 and CDR2 from the germline V gene are SGDLS and YYNGEE. The CDR3 contains 12 residues. This CDR3 reads CASSVVDDEQYF. The DNA for the CDR3 is TGTGCCAGCAGCGTTGTCGACGACGAGCAGTACTTC.

Of note for this clone: The same CDR3 arises from other DNA sequences in this sample as well. The V gene is TRBV19, the J gene TRBJ2-2; D ambiguous. Trimming left V 3 bases short and J 0 bases short, with 8 bases between. Germline CDR1 is LNHDA and CDR2 is SQIVND (reference sequence). The CDR3 extends over 15 amino acids. The CDR3 nucleotides read TGTGCCAGTAGTATGGGCCAGACGAACACCGGGGAGCTGTTTTTT. Protein product: CASSMGQTNTGELFF.